This TCR beta chain was found in a study of regulatory T cells in long-lasting Graves disease. The time point here: newly diagnosed GD, antithyroid drugs for less than 3 months. Construction of the TCR library relied on RNA isolated from PBMCs. This clonotype occurred many times. CDR1 MNHEY and CDR2 SVGAGI come from the germline V gene. V was cut by 3 bases and J by 4 bases, with 15 bases left in between. This CDR3 spans 15 amino acids. Building the TCR beta libraries relied on iRepertoire HTBI primers, and CDR3 regions underwent Arm-PCR. In TCRdb, the multiplex PCR reads were re-called with MiXCR into one record per CDR3 protein. The data hold roughly 380,000 distinct CDR3 sequences, with 16% observed a single time. These sequences were also reported in another study, on T cells in Graves' hyperthyroidism and ophthalmopathy.

The material was peripheral blood mononuclear cells (PBMCs), obtained at new diagnosis, from a patient treated with antithyroid drugs. This receptor was obtained from a middle-aged man with Graves disease. The V and J genes are TRBV6-5 and TRBJ2-5, with D unclear. The CDR3 DNA sequence: TGTGCCAGCAGTTATCGCGCTCTATCAGGAGAGACCCAGTACTTC. Amino acids: CASSYRALSGETQYF.